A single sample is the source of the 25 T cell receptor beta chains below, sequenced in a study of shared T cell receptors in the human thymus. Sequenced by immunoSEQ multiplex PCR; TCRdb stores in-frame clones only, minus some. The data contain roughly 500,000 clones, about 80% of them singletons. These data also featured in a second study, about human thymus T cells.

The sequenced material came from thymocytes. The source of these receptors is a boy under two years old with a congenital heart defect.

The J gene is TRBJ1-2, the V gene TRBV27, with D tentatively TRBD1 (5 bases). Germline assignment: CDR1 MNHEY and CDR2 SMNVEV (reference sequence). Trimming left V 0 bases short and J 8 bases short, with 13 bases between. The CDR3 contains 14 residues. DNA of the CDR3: TGTGCCAGCAGTTTATCCCCTTATACAGGCGGCTACACCTTC. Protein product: CASSLSPYTGGYTF.

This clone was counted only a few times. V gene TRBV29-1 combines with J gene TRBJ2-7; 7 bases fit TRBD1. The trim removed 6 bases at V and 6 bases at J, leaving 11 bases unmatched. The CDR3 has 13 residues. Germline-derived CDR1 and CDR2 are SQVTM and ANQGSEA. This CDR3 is CSVGGQAPSEQYF. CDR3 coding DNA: TGCAGCGTCGGAGGACAGGCTCCTTCCGAGCAGTACTTC.

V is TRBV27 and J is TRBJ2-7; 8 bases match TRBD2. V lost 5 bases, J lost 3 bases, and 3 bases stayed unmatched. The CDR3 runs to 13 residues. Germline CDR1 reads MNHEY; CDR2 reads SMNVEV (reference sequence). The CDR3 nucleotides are TGTGCCAGCAGTGGGGGACTAGACTACGAGCAGTACTTC. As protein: CASSGGLDYEQYF.

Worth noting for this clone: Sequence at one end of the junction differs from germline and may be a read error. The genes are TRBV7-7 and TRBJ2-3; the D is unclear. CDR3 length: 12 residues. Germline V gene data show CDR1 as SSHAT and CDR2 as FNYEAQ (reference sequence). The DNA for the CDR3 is TGTGCTAGCAGCTCTCTTGCAGATACGCAGTATTTT. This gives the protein CASSSLADTQYF.

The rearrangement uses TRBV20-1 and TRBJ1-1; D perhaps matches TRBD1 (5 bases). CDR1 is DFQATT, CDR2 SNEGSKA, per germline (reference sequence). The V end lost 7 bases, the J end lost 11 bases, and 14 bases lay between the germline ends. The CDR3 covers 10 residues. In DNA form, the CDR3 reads TGCAGTGTCGCGGGGGTCGGGGCTTTCTTT. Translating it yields CSVAGVGAFF.

The CDR3 coding sequence is TGTGCCAGCAGTTTATCAAGCGGGAGTCACTCCGAGCAGTACTTC. Translating gives CASSLSSGSHSEQYF. V usage is TRBV27 and J usage is TRBJ2-7, with 8 bases identical to TRBD2. Germline CDR1 is MNHEY and CDR2 is SMNVEV (reference sequence). The CDR3 has 15 residues. V shed 0 bases and J 6 bases; nucleotides not matched to a gene: 7.

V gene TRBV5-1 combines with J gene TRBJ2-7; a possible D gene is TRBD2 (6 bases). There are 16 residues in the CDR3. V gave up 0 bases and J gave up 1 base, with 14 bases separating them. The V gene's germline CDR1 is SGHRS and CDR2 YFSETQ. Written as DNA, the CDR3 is TGCGCCAGCAGCTTGGTTCCCATGGAGGGATCCTACGAGCAGTACTTC. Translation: CASSLVPMEGSYEQYF. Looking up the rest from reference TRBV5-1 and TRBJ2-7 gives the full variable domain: KAGVTQTPRYLIKTRGQQVTLSCSPISGHRSVSWYQQTPGQGLQFLFEYFSETQRNKGNFPGRFSGRQFSNSRSEMNVSTLELGDSALYLCASSLVPMEGSYEQYFGPGTRLTVT.

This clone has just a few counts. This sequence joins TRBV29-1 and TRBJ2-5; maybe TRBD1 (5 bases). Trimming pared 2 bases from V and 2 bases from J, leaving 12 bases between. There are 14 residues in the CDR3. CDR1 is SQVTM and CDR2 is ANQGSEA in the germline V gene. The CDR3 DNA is TGCAGCGTTGAAAAGGGGTCAGAACAAGAGACCCAGTACTTC. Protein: CSVEKGSEQETQYF.

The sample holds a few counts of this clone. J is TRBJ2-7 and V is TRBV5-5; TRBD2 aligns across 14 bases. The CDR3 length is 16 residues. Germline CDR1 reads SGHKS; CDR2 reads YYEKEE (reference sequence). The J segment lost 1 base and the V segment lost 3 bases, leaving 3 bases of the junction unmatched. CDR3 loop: CASSWGLAGASYEQYF. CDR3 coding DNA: TGTGCCAGCAGCTGGGGACTAGCGGGAGCATCCTACGAGCAGTACTTC.

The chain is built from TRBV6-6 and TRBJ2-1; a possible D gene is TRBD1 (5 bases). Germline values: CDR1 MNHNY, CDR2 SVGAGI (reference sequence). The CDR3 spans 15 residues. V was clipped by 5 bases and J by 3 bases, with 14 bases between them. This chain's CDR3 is CASSHCRGNYNEQFF. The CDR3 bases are TGTGCCAGCAGTCACTGTAGGGGAAACTACAATGAGCAGTTCTTC.

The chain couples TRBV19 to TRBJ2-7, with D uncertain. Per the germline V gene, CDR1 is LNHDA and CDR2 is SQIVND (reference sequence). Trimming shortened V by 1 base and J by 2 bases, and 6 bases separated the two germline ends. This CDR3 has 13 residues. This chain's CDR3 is CASSIARPYEQYF. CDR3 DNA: TGTGCCAGTAGTATAGCTAGGCCCTACGAGCAGTACTTC. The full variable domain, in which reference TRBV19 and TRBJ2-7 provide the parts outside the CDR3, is DGGITQSPKYLFRKEGQNVTLSCEQNLNHDAMYWYRQDPGQGLRLIYYSQIVNDFQKGDIAEGYSVSREKKESFPLTVTSAQKNPTAFYLCASSIARPYEQYFGPGTRLTVT.

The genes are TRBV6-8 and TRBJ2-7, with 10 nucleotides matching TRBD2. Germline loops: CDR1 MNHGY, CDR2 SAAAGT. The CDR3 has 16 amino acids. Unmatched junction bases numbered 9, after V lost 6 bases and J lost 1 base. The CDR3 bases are TGTGCCAGCAGCAACCGCAGCGGGAGGGGGTCCTACGAGCAGTACTTC. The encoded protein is CASSNRSGRGSYEQYF.

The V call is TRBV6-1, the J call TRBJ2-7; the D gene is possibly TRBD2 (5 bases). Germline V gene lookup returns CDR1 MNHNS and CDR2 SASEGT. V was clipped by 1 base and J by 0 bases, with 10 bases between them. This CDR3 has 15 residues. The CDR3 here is CASSEEEDFSYEQYF. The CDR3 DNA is TGTGCCAGCAGTGAAGAGGAGGATTTCTCCTACGAGCAGTACTTC.

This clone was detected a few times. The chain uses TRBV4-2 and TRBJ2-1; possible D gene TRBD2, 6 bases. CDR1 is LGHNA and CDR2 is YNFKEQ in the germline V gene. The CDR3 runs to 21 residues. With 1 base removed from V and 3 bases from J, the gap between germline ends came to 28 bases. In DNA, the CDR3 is TGTGCCAGCAGCCAAGCCGTCCAACAGGTATTAGCGGAGACCCACTACAATGAGCAGTTCTTC. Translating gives CASSQAVQQVLAETHYNEQFF.

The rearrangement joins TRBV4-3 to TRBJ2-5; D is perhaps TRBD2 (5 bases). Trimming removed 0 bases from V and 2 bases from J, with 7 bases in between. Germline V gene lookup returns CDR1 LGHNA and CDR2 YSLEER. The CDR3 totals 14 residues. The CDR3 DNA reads TGCGCCAGCAGCCAAGAAGCGGAGCAAGAGACCCAGTACTTC. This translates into CASSQEAEQETQYF.

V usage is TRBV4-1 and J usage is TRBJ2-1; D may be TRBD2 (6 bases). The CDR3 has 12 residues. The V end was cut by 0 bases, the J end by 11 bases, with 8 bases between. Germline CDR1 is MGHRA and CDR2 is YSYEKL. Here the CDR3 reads CASSQDGLQQFF. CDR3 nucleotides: TGCGCCAGCAGCCAAGATGGACTACAGCAGTTCTTC.

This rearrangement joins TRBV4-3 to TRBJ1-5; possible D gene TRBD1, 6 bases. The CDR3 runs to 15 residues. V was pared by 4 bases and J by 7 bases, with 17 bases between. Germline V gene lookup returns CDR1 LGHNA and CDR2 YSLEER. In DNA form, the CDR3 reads TGCGCCAGCAGCCCAATGTGGGGGCCCAAACAGCCCCAGCATTTT. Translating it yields CASSPMWGPKQPQHF.

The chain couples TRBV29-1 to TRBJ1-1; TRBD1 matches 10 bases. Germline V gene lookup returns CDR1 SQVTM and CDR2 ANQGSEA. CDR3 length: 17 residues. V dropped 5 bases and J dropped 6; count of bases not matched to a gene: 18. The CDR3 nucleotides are TGCAGCGTTCCCCGGGGGGGGAGCCGGGACAGGGGCTCTGAAGCTTTCTTT. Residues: CSVPRGGSRDRGSEAFF. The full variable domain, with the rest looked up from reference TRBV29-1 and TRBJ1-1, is SAVISQKPSRDICQRGTSLTIQCQVDSQVTMMFWYRQQPGQSLTLIATANQGSEATYESGFVIDKFPISRPNLTFSTLTVSNMSPEDSSIYLCSVPRGGSRDRGSEAFFGQGTRLTVV.

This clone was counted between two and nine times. Here the CDR3 DNA reads TGTGCCAGCAGTTACTCGCGGACTAACTATGGCTACACCTTC. This translates into CASSYSRTNYGYTF. The chain links TRBV6-6 to TRBJ1-2; no clear D gene. The V gene lost 0 bases and the J gene lost 0 bases, with 5 bases spanning the gap. This CDR3 has 14 amino acids. Germline V lookup: CDR1 MNHNY, CDR2 SVGAGI (reference sequence).

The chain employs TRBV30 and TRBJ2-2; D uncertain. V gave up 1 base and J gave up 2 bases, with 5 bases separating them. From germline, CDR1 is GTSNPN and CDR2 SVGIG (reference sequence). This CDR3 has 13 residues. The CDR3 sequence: CAWSAPNTGELFF. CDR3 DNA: TGTGCCTGGAGTGCCCCAAACACCGGGGAGCTGTTTTTT. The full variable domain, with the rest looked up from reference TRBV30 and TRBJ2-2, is SQTIHQWPATLVQPVGSPLSLECTVEGTSNPNLYWYRQAAGRGLQLLFYSVGIGQISSEVPQNLSASRPQDRQFILSSKKLLLSDSGFYLCAWSAPNTGELFFGEGSRLTVL.

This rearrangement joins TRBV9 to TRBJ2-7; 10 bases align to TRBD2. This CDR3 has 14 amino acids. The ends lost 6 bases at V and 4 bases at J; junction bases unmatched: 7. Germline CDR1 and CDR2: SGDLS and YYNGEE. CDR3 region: CASKRGTSEYEQYF. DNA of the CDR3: TGTGCCAGCAAACGAGGGACTAGCGAATACGAGCAGTACTTC.

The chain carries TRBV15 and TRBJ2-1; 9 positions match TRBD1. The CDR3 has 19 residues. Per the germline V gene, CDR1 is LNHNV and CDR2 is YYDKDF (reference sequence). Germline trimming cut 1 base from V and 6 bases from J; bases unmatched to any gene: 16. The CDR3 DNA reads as TGTGCCACCAGCAGAGTAGGGACAGGGTGGTCCAGAATACCCAATGAGCAGTTCTTC. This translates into CATSRVGTGWSRIPNEQFF.

CDR3 coding DNA: TGTGCCAGCAGCTTAGTAAGCCTCAATGAGCAGTTCTTC. Protein product: CASSLVSLNEQFF. The chain links TRBV7-9 to TRBJ2-1; D remains ambiguous. The ends were cut back, 1 base at V and 6 bases at J, with 7 bases in the middle. Germline V lookup: CDR1 SEHNR, CDR2 FQNEAQ (reference sequence). CDR3 length: 13 residues.

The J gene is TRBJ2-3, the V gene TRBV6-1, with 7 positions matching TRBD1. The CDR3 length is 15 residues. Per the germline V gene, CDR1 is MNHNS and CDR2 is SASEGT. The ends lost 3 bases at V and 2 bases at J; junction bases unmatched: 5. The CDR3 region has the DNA TGTGCCAGCAGTGATGTCAGGGGGTCCACAGATACGCAGTATTTT. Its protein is CASSDVRGSTDTQYF.

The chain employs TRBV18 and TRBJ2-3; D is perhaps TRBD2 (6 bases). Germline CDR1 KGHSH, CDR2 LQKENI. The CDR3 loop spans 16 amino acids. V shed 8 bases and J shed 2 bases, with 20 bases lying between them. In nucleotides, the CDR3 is TGTGCCAGCACGCGGTTCCTCGCGGGGATCACAGATACGCAGTATTTT. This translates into CASTRFLAGITDTQYF.